Following are 24 T cell receptor beta chains from one sample sequenced in a study of T-cell reconstitution after alpha-beta-depleted transplantation in children listed by TCRdb under 2016. Library prep was done by PCR. TCRdb lists the instrument as Illumina HiSeq 2500. Molecular barcoding was employed in the preparation of TCR libraries, with unique molecular identifiers being used to normalize TCRbeta repertoire quantification. The raw public data were reprocessed by TCRdb itself: fastp quality trimming at Q25, MiXCR clonotype calling, in-frame beta chains only. Each record represents a unique CDR3 protein, reported with the most common genes and DNA among its rows. This sample holds approximately 640,000 distinct CDR3 sequences; around 16% were observed only once. About 1.1% of the sample comes from the top ten. Sequencing was performed on PBMCs from the stem cell graft donor, taken from the stem cell graft. The receptors stem from a human donor who donated a stem cell graft to a child with acute myeloid leukemia.

The chain is built from TRBV6-1 and TRBJ2-3, with D uncertain. This CDR3 comprises 16 residues. CDR1 MNHNS and CDR2 SASEGT come from the germline V gene. V lost 5 bases and J 3 bases, leaving 18 bases between the germline ends. For the CDR3, the DNA is TGTGCCAGCAGTATCGGTTTGGATAGGGTAACAGATACGCAGTATTTT. It specifies CASSIGLDRVTDTQYF.

V is TRBV5-1 and J is TRBJ1-1, with D maybe TRBD1 (6 bases). Germline V gives CDR1 SGHRS, CDR2 YFSETQ. The CDR3 has 14 residues. V lost 4 bases to trimming and J lost 6 bases, with 16 bases between them. As DNA, the CDR3 is TGCGCCAGCAGCCGCGGGGGCCCGTTCCCTGAAGCTTTCTTT. Translated, it gives CASSRGGPFPEAFF.

The chain uses TRBV3-1 and TRBJ2-3; 11 nucleotides match TRBD2. The CDR3 runs 16 residues. Looked up from germline, CDR1 is LGHDT and CDR2 is YNNKEL (reference sequence). After removal of 5 bases from V and 2 bases from J, the junction contained 6 bases not matched to a gene. The CDR3 nucleotides read TGTGCCAGCAGCTCAAGACTAGCGGGGACCACAGATACGCAGTATTTT. Translation: CASSSRLAGTTDTQYF.

This clonotype was counted at least ten times. CDR3 in DNA: TGTGCCAGCAGTCCTGGGCACGTTTATGGCTACACCTTC. Its protein is CASSPGHVYGYTF. The gene calls are TRBV5-6 and TRBJ1-2; D gene uncertain. The V end lost 5 bases, the J end lost 5 bases, and 13 bases lay between the germline ends. The CDR3 extends over 13 amino acids. Germline CDR1 and CDR2: SGHDT and YYEEEE.

Ten or more counts support this clonotype. The J gene is TRBJ2-1, the V gene TRBV7-3, with D possibly being TRBD1 (5 bases). CDR3 length equals 13 residues. Between the trimmed V and J ends, which lost 1 base and 5 bases, there was a span of 6 bases. Germline loops: CDR1 SGHTA, CDR2 FQGTGA. CDR3 in amino acids: CASSLSRDNEQFF. CDR3 DNA: TGTGCCAGCAGCTTAAGCAGGGACAATGAGCAGTTCTTC.

This clonotype was found many times. The chain joins TRBV10-3 to TRBJ2-1, with 7 bases that match TRBD1. Trimming at V came to 3 bases and at J to 9 bases, leaving 8 bases not matched to a gene. The CDR3 loop spans 14 amino acids. Germline V gene lookup returns CDR1 ENHRY and CDR2 SYGVKD. CDR3 coding DNA: TGTGCCATCAGTGAAGAGGGGGCGGAGAGTGAGCAGTTCTTC. This sequence encodes CAISEEGAESEQFF.

This clonotype was picked up a small number of times. The genes are TRBV12-3 or TRBV12-4 and TRBJ1-3; 7 bases map to TRBD1. This CDR3 has 15 amino acids. Trimming cost V 6 bases and J 0 bases; bases outside gene matches: 5. CDR3 region: CASSSRTGSGNTIYF. The CDR3 DNA follows: TGTGCCAGCAGCTCCCGGACAGGCTCTGGAAACACCATATATTTT.

This clonotype was seen ten or more times. The rearrangement uses TRBV20-1 and TRBJ2-3; possible D gene TRBD2, 5 bases. The CDR3 is made up of 14 amino acids. Germline CDR1 and CDR2: DFQATT and SNEGSKA (reference sequence). V was cut by 5 bases and J by 1 base, with 13 bases left in between. The CDR3 DNA follows: TGCAGTGCTCCATTTGGAGCGGGCACAGATACGCAGTATTTT. It yields the protein CSAPFGAGTDTQYF.

There are a few counts of this clonotype. The chain recombines TRBV7-9 with TRBJ2-7; D is perhaps TRBD1 (6 bases). V was clipped by 1 base and J by 5 bases, with 9 bases between them. This CDR3 has 13 residues. Germline V gives CDR1 SEHNR, CDR2 FQNEAQ (reference sequence). CDR3 region: CASSLGTADEQYF. In DNA form, the CDR3 reads TGTGCCAGCAGCTTAGGGACAGCGGACGAGCAGTACTTC.

The rearrangement joins TRBV5-1 to TRBJ1-6; D is possibly TRBD1 (6 bases). The CDR3 covers 15 residues. V was clipped by 4 bases and J by 6 bases, with 14 bases between them. Germline V gives CDR1 SGHRS, CDR2 YFSETQ. The CDR3 loop is CASSVDSPSNSPLHF. The CDR3 DNA follows: TGCGCCAGCAGCGTGGACAGCCCGAGTAATTCACCCCTCCACTTT.

This clonotype showed up many times. For the CDR3, the DNA is TGCAGTGCTAGTCGGGGGGGTCAGCCCCAGCATTTT. The encoded protein is CSASRGGQPQHF. This chain links TRBV20-1 with TRBJ1-5; maybe TRBD1 (5 bases). The V and J ends lost 3 bases and 6 bases respectively, with 9 bases between them. The CDR3 is made up of 12 amino acids. Germline CDR1 is DFQATT and CDR2 is SNEGSKA (reference sequence).

V is TRBV10-3 and J is TRBJ2-2; 7 bases align to TRBD1. Germline V lookup: CDR1 ENHRY, CDR2 SYGVKD. With 10 bases clipped from V and 2 bases from J, the junction kept 10 bases outside the gene matches. The CDR3 has 15 amino acids. CDR3 DNA: TGTGCCAGCGAAACAGGGGCGGAAAACACCGGGGAGCTGTTTTTT. It translates to CASETGAENTGELFF.

This clonotype was detected many times. In nucleotides, the CDR3 is TGTGCCATCAGTGAGGGACCGGGACAGGTTAAGGGTGAGCAGTTCTTC. Amino acid sequence: CAISEGPGQVKGEQFF. This chain links TRBV10-3 with TRBJ2-1; 8 nucleotides line up with TRBD1. The CDR3 runs 16 residues. V lost 2 bases to trimming and J lost 9 bases; unmatched junction nucleotides: 12. The germline CDR1 and CDR2 sequences are ENHRY and SYGVKD.

This clonotype was observed many times. This chain uses TRBV4-2 with TRBJ2-1, with 11 bases fitting TRBD1. J gave up 8 bases and V 3 bases, and 3 bases lay outside the gene matches. Germline-derived CDR1 and CDR2 are LGHNA and YNFKEQ. The length of the CDR3 is 14 residues. The CDR3 DNA reads TGTGCCAGCAGCCAGGACAGGGGGCTGGATGAGCAGTTCTTC. It yields the protein CASSQDRGLDEQFF.

This clonotype has at least ten counts. This chain connects TRBV20-1 to TRBJ1-5, with no clear D. The CDR3 covers 13 residues. Germline lookup yields CDR1 DFQATT and CDR2 SNEGSKA (reference sequence). With 6 bases removed from V and 3 bases from J, the gap between germline ends came to 12 bases. The CDR3 sequence is CSATGVPNQPQHF. The CDR3 nucleotides read TGCAGTGCAACCGGGGTCCCCAATCAGCCCCAGCATTTT.

The V gene is TRBV13, the J gene TRBJ2-2; D unclear. Germline values: CDR1 PRHDT, CDR2 FYEKMQ (reference sequence). The CDR3 has 15 residues. Trimming stripped 2 bases from V and 0 bases from J, with 7 bases between. The CDR3 reads CASSLRRSNTGELFF. CDR3 DNA sequence: TGTGCCAGCAGCTTAAGGCGGTCGAACACCGGGGAGCTGTTTTTT. The full variable domain, completed using reference TRBV13 and TRBJ2-2, is AAGVIQSPRHLIKEKRETATLKCYPIPRHDTVYWYQQGPGQDPQFLISFYEKMQSDKGSIPDRFSAQQFSDYHSELNMSSLELGDSALYFCASSLRRSNTGELFFGEGSRLTVL.

This clonotype appeared many times. The J gene is TRBJ1-1, the V gene TRBV4-2, with D possibly being TRBD1 (6 bases). Germline V gene lookup returns CDR1 LGHNA and CDR2 YNFKEQ. V lost 0 bases, J lost 0 bases, and 20 bases lay in between. This CDR3 is built from 19 residues. Here the CDR3 reads CASSQDPLGRGIMNTEAFF. DNA of the CDR3: TGTGCCAGCAGCCAAGATCCCTTGGGGAGGGGGATAATGAACACTGAAGCTTTCTTT.

At least ten counts were recorded for this clonotype. The gene calls are TRBV7-2 and TRBJ2-3; 7 bases are shared with TRBD2. The CDR3 contains 14 residues. Trimming cost V 6 bases and J 0 bases; bases outside gene matches: 3. Germline lookup yields CDR1 SGHTA and CDR2 FQGNSA. CDR3 in DNA: TGTGCCAGCAGGTCAGCGGGGAGCACAGATACGCAGTATTTT. It is translated as CASRSAGSTDTQYF.

This clonotype was counted many times. The chain combines TRBV10-3 with TRBJ1-2, with TRBD1 identical over 10 bases. Germline V gives CDR1 ENHRY, CDR2 SYGVKD. J gave up 8 bases and V 4 bases, and 4 bases lay outside the gene matches. The CDR3 has 13 amino acids. The chain's CDR3 is CAISVDRGIGYTF. In nucleotides, the CDR3 is TGTGCCATCAGTGTGGACAGGGGGATCGGCTACACCTTC.

In its sample, this clonotype was seen many times. The chain joins TRBV20-1 to TRBJ1-5; D unclear. The CDR3 totals 16 residues. Between the trimmed V and J ends, which lost 3 bases and 5 bases, there was a span of 20 bases. Germline values: CDR1 DFQATT, CDR2 SNEGSKA (reference sequence). CDR3 in amino acids: CSARYNHGPAYQPQHF. The CDR3 bases are TGCAGTGCTAGGTACAACCACGGACCTGCCTATCAGCCCCAGCATTTT.

The table lists this clonotype with many counts. J is TRBJ2-1 and V is TRBV10-3; D not certain. Germline CDR1 and CDR2: ENHRY and SYGVKD. The ends were cut back, 3 bases at V and 5 bases at J, with 8 bases in the middle. This CDR3 region has 13 residues. This CDR3 is CAISDLGHNEQFF. CDR3 DNA: TGTGCCATCAGTGATTTGGGTCACAATGAGCAGTTCTTC.

The V call is TRBV25-1, the J call TRBJ1-2, with unresolved D. The germline V and J ends were trimmed by 3 bases and 7 bases, with 12 bases remaining between them. The CDR3 extends over 13 amino acids. CDR1 and CDR2 from the germline V gene are MGHDK and SYGVNS. In DNA form, the CDR3 reads TGTGCCAGCAGTGAGGACCCCCGCGCTGGCTACACCTTC. Translation: CASSEDPRAGYTF.

The chain uses TRBV20-1 and TRBJ1-5; D is unresolved. V shed 0 bases and J shed 2 bases, with 11 bases lying between them. Germline CDR1 and CDR2: DFQATT and SNEGSKA (reference sequence). The CDR3 totals 15 residues. The CDR3 DNA reads TGCAGTGCTAGAGATCGCCTGGTGGGCAATCAGCCCCAGCATTTT. It specifies CSARDRLVGNQPQHF.

Notes on this clonotype: A much larger clone is a single base away; this may be a read error. The chain couples TRBV20-1 to TRBJ1-2, with a weak D call TRBD1 (6 bases). The CDR3 contains 13 residues. Germline V gene sequence: CDR1 DFQATT, CDR2 SNEGSKA (reference sequence). CDR3 in amino acids: CSAYRDTEYGYPF. The CDR3 DNA sequence: TGCAGTGCGTACAGGGATACGGAATATGGCTACCCCTTC.